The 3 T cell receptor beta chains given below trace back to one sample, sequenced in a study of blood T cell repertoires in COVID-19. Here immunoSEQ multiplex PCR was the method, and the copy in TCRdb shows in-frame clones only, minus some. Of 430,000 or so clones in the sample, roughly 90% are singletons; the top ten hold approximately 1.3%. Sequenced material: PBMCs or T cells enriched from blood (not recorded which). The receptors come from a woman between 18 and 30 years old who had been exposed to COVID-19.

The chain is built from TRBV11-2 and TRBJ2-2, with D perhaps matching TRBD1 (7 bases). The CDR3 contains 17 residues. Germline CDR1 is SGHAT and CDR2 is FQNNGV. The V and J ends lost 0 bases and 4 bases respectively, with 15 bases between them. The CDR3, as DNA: TGTGCCAGCAGCTTAGAACGGGCAGGGGGGATCACCGGGGAGCTGTTTTTT. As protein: CASSLERAGGITGELFF.

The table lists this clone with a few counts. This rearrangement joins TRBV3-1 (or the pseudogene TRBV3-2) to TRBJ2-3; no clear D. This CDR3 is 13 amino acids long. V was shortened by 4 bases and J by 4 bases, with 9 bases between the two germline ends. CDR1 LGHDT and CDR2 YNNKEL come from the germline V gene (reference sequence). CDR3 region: CASSLLSADTQYF. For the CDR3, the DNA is TGTGCCAGCAGCCTGCTGTCAGCAGATACGCAGTATTTT.

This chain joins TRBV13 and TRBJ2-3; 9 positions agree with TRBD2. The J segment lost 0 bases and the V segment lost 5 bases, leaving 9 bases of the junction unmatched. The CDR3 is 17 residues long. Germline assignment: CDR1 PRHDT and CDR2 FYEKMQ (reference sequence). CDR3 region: CASSLGSGGVSTDTQYF. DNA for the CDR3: TGTGCCAGCAGCCTCGGTAGCGGGGGCGTTAGCACAGATACGCAGTATTTT.